The rows below give T cell receptor beta chains drawn from one sample of a study of T cells in Graves' hyperthyroidism and ophthalmopathy. TCRdb re-called the multiplex PCR reads through MiXCR, storing one row per CDR3 protein. Here the sample spans fewer than 700,000 distinct CDR3 sequences, more than 15% being singletons. Sequencing used blood. The receptors shown here come from a woman aged 18-29 years with Graves' ophthalmopathy. CDR3s include the opening cysteine and the closing phenylalanine or tryptophan. Fields, in order: CDR3 protein, CDR3 DNA, D gene, CDR3 length, J gene, V gene, clone size. D genes are given only for firm matches. The size field is filled for only some rows; it gives once, few, many or a size class.

cdr3_aa: CASKPAGAVETQYF; cdr3_nt: TGTGCCAGCAAGCCAGCGGGAGCGGTAGAGACCCAGTACTTC; d_call: TRBD2; cdr3_length: 14; j_call: TRBJ2-5; v_call: TRBV27; clone_size: many
cdr3_aa: CATSSRQGLIPLPYEQYF; cdr3_nt: TGTGCCACCAGCAGTAGACAGGGGTTAATACCGCTTCCCTACGAGCAGTACTTC; d_call: TRBD1; cdr3_length: 18; j_call: TRBJ2-7; v_call: TRBV15; clone_size: few
cdr3_aa: CASSLGAGPAYEQYF; cdr3_nt: TGTGCCAGCAGCTTAGGGGCAGGGCCAGCCTACGAGCAGTACTTC; d_call: NA; cdr3_length: 15; j_call: TRBJ2-7; v_call: TRBV11-2; clone_size: NA
cdr3_aa: CASSGDGSGANVLTF; cdr3_nt: TGTGCCAGCAGTGGGGACGGATCTGGGGCCAACGTCCTGACTTTC; d_call: NA; cdr3_length: 15; j_call: TRBJ2-6; v_call: TRBV6-2/TRBV6-3; clone_size: NA
cdr3_aa: CASSHSPGPLEGYTF; cdr3_nt: TGTGCCAGCAGCCATAGTCCGGGTCCGTTGGAAGGCTACACCTTC; d_call: NA; cdr3_length: 15; j_call: TRBJ1-2; v_call: TRBV3-1; clone_size: few
cdr3_aa: CASRAGSSANTEAFF; cdr3_nt: TGTGCCAGCAGGGCTGGGAGTAGCGCGAACACTGAAGCTTTCTTT; d_call: NA; cdr3_length: 15; j_call: TRBJ1-1; v_call: TRBV27; clone_size: many
cdr3_aa: CVGGGLTDTQYF; cdr3_nt: TGCGTGGGGGGGGGTCTCACAGATACGCAGTATTTT; d_call: TRBD2; cdr3_length: 12; j_call: TRBJ2-3; v_call: TRBV20-1; clone_size: NA
cdr3_aa: CASSLTEFSNEKLFF; cdr3_nt: TGCGCCAGCAGCTTGACGGAGTTCTCTAATGAAAAACTGTTTTTT; d_call: NA; cdr3_length: 15; j_call: TRBJ1-4; v_call: TRBV5-1; clone_size: many
cdr3_aa: CASSQQGEGGYTF; cdr3_nt: TGTGCCAGCAGCCAACAGGGAGAAGGTGGCTACACCTTC; d_call: NA; cdr3_length: 13; j_call: TRBJ1-2; v_call: TRBV14; clone_size: NA
cdr3_aa: CASSLVWQGTYNEQFF; cdr3_nt: TGCGCCAGCAGCTTGGTGTGGCAGGGGACCTACAATGAGCAGTTCTTC; d_call: NA; cdr3_length: 16; j_call: TRBJ2-1; v_call: TRBV5-1; clone_size: many